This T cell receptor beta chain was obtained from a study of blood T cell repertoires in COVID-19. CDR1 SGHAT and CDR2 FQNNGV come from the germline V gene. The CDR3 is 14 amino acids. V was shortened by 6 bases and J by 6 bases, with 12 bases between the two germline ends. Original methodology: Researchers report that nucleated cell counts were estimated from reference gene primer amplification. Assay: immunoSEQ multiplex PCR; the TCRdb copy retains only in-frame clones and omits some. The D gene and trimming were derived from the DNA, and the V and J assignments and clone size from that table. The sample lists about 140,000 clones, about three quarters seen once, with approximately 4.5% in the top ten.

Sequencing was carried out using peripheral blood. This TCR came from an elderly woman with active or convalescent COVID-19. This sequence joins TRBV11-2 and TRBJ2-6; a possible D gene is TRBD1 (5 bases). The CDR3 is CASRRQTAANVLTF. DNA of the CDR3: TGTGCCAGCAGAAGACAGACTGCGGCCAACGTCCTGACTTTC.